This entry lists 8 T cell receptor beta chains sequenced from one sample in a study of vaccination and CD4 T cells after COVID-19. Regarding treatment: approximately 9-day PBMC culture with coronavirus spike peptide pools or control peptides (ViraFEST assay). CD4+ T cells that had been cultured provided DNA sequenced with the Oncomine TCR Beta short-read assay. TCRdb ran MiXCR on the PCR reads and lists one entry per CDR3 protein. The data contain more than 13,000 distinct CDR3 sequences, 30% of them singletons. Antigens for these TCRs are unknown. Material for sequencing was cultured CD4+ T cells from blood. Receptors originate from a human donor with COVID-19.

By share, this clonotype counts as medium-sized. V usage is TRBV7-2 and J usage is TRBJ2-3; 11 bases fit TRBD1. Germline V lookup: CDR1 SGHTA, CDR2 FQGNSA. The V and J ends lost 1 base and 1 base, in that order; junction bases with no gene match: 1. The CDR3 has 16 residues. The CDR3 loop reads CASSLVGQGGTDTQYF. CDR3 DNA sequence: TGTGCCAGCAGCTTAGTGGGACAGGGGGGCACAGATACGCAGTATTTT. Filled out from reference TRBV7-2 and TRBJ2-3, the complete variable domain reads GAGVSQSPSNKVTEKGKDVELRCDPISGHTALYWYRQSLGQGLEFLIYFQGNSAPDKSGLPSDRFSAERTGGSVSTLTIQRTQQEDSAVYLCASSLVGQGGTDTQYFGPGTRLTVL.

This clonotype was counted a few times. The genes are TRBV4-1 and TRBJ2-5; D unresolved. Germline V lookup: CDR1 MGHRA, CDR2 YSYEKL. This CDR3 spans 13 amino acids. Deletions cut 3 bases from V and 0 bases from J, with 5 bases between. The CDR3 here is CASSQPDQETQYF. In DNA, the CDR3 is TGCGCCAGCAGCCAGCCGGACCAAGAGACCCAGTACTTC.

The chain recombines TRBV2 with TRBJ2-5; D is unresolved. The CDR3 runs to 13 residues. The V end was cut by 8 bases, the J end by 3 bases, with 13 bases between. The V gene's germline CDR1 is SNHLY and CDR2 FYNNEI. This CDR3 is CASGQTVKETQYF. As DNA, the CDR3 is TGTGCCAGCGGTCAGACTGTAAAAGAGACCCAGTACTTC.

This clonotype was counted only a few times. The CDR3 region is CASSSSSWGAGYTF. Here the CDR3 DNA reads TGTGCCAGCAGCTCATCTTCGTGGGGGGCCGGCTACACCTTC. The chain employs TRBV21-1 and TRBJ1-2; TRBD1 is the table's D call, not checked against the DNA. TRBV21-1 is designated a pseudogene. This CDR3 region has 14 residues.

This clonotype was seen a few times. CDR3 protein: CASSFDFGNTIYF. The CDR3 DNA sequence: TGTGCCAGCAGCTTTGACTTCGGAAACACCATATATTTT. The V and J genes are TRBV6-1 and TRBJ1-3; unclear D gene. Germline values: CDR1 MNHNS, CDR2 SASEGT. With 6 bases removed from V and 4 bases from J, the gap between germline ends came to 10 bases. This CDR3 contains 13 residues.

J is TRBJ1-6 and V is TRBV11-2, with D tentatively TRBD1 (5 bases). Germline V lookup: CDR1 SGHAT, CDR2 FQNNGV. This CDR3 spans 18 amino acids. V shed 5 bases and J shed 2 bases, with 19 bases lying between them. For the CDR3, the DNA is TGTGCCAGCAGCCCCTCGGGTAACGAGGGACCCTATAATTCACCCCTCCACTTT. Amino acids: CASSPSGNEGPYNSPLHF.

This sequence joins TRBV7-6 and TRBJ1-2; the match to TRBD1 covers 8 bases. The CDR3 consists of 13 residues. Germline CDR1 and CDR2: SGHVS and FNYEAQ. After removal of 3 bases from V and 8 bases from J, the junction contained 5 bases not matched to a gene. The CDR3 DNA sequence: TGTGCCAGCAGCTTGCGACAGGGGAGCGGCTACACCTTC. Protein sequence: CASSLRQGSGYTF.

This clonotype was observed a handful of times. The chain carries TRBV20-1 and TRBJ1-4, with D unresolved. The V and J ends lost 6 bases and 4 bases respectively, with 9 bases between them. This CDR3 spans 12 amino acids. Germline loops: CDR1 DFQATT, CDR2 SNEGSKA (reference sequence). This chain's CDR3 is CSAGEFNEKLFF. CDR3 sequence (DNA): TGCAGTGCGGGAGAATTTAATGAAAAACTGTTTTTT.